The TCR beta chain described here comes from a study of blood T cell repertoires in COVID-19. The CDR3 consists of 13 residues. The germline gives CDR1 SGHTA, CDR2 FQGTGA. The V gene end was trimmed by 4 bases and the J gene end by 3 bases; junction bases not matched to a gene: 3. The repertoire was sequenced with immunoSEQ multiplex PCR; TCRdb's copy has only in-frame clones and lacks some. The sample holds approximately 220,000 clones, approximately 88% seen once. The sequenced sample was peripheral blood. The TCR originated in a man in his forties with acute or convalescent COVID-19. The chain is built from TRBV7-3 and TRBJ2-7; 7 bases map to TRBD1. The CDR3: CASSSDRSYEQYF. For the CDR3, the DNA is TGTGCCAGCAGCTCGGACAGGAGCTACGAGCAGTACTTC.